Listed here are 4 T cell receptor beta chains from one sample, sequenced in a study of glioma-infiltrating T cells after dendritic cell vaccination. Sequenced by immunoSEQ multiplex PCR; TCRdb stores in-frame clones only, minus some. The data hold roughly 96,000 clones, with around three quarters observed a single time. Material: blood, obtained before dendritic cell vaccination. These receptors were taken from a human donor with glioblastoma.

The chain combines TRBV29-1 with TRBJ1-2, with a tentative D call TRBD1 (5 bases). The V and J ends lost 4 bases and 4 bases respectively, with 7 bases between them. CDR3 length equals 11 residues. The V gene's germline CDR1 is SQVTM and CDR2 ANQGSEA. The CDR3 DNA reads as TGCAGCGTTGGGACACTCTATGGCTACACCTTC. Translated: CSVGTLYGYTF.

Points on this clone: Other DNA sequences in this specimen translate into the identical CDR3. The chain uses TRBV10-3 and TRBJ2-1, with 8 bases aligning to TRBD2. The V segment lost 0 bases and the J segment 1 base; nucleotides outside the gene matches: 2. The CDR3 length is 16 residues. Germline V gene sequence: CDR1 ENHRY, CDR2 SYGVKD. The CDR3 sequence: CAISESTGGSYNEQFF. The CDR3 region has the DNA TGTGCCATCAGTGAGTCCACGGGAGGGTCCTACAATGAGCAGTTCTTC.

The chain uses TRBV30 and TRBJ2-2; 8 bases fit TRBD2. Germline CDR1 and CDR2: GTSNPN and SVGIG (reference sequence). V trimming: 3 bases; J trimming: 4 bases; junction bases outside the gene matches: 7. The CDR3 runs to 15 residues. In nucleotides, the CDR3 is TGTGCCTGGAGCCTGGGCGGGGGGAGCACCGGGGAGCTGTTTTTT. Translation gives CAWSLGGGSTGELFF.

The rearrangement joins TRBV11-2 to TRBJ2-1; a weak D match, TRBD2 (5 bases). CDR3 length: 15 amino acids. Germline values: CDR1 SGHAT, CDR2 FQNNGV. The V gene lost 4 bases and the J gene lost 3 bases, with 13 bases spanning the gap. For the CDR3, the DNA is TGTGCCAGCAGCTCCCAGCCGGACTTCTACAATGAGCAGTTCTTC. This sequence encodes CASSSQPDFYNEQFF.